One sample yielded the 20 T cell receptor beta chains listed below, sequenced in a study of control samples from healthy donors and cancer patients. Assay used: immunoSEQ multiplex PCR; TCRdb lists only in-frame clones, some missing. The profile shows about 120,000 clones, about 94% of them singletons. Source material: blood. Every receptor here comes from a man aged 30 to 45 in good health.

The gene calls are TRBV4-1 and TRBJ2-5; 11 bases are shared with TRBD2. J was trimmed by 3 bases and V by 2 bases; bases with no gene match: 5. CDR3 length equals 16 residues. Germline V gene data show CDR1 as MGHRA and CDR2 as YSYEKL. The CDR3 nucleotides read TGCGCCAGCAGCCAAAGGACGGGACTAGCGGAAGAGACCCAGTACTTC. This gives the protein CASSQRTGLAEETQYF.

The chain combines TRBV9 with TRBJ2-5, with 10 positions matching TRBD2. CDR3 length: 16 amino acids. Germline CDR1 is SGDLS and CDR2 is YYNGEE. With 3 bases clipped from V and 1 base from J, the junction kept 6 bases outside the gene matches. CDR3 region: CASSETGTSVQETQYF. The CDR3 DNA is TGTGCCAGCAGCGAAACCGGGACTAGCGTCCAAGAGACCCAGTACTTC. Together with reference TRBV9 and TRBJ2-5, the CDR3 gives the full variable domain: DSGVTQTPKHLITATGQRVTLRCSPRSGDLSVYWYQQSLDQGLQFLIQYYNGEERAKGNILERFSAQQFPDLHSELNLSSLELGDSALYFCASSETGTSVQETQYFGPGTRLLVL.

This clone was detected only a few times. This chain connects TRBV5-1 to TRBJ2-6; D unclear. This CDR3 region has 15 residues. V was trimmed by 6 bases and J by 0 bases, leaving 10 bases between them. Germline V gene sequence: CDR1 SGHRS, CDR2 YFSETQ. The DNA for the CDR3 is TGCGCCAGCAAATCAGGTTTCTCTGGGGCCAACGTCCTGACTTTC. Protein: CASKSGFSGANVLTF.

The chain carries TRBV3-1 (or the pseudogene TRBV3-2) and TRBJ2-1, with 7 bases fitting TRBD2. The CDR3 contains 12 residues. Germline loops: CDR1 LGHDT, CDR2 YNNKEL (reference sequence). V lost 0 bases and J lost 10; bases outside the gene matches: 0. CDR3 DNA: TGTGCCAGCAGCCAAGAGGGGGGGGAGCAGTTCTTC. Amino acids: CASSQEGGEQFF.

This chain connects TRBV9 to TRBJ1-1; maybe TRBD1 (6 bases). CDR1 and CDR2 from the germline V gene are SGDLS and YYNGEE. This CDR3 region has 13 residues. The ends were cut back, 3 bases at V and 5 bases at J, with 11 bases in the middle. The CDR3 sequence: CASSGSGATEAFF. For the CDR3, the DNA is TGTGCCAGCAGCGGATCAGGGGCGACTGAAGCTTTCTTT.

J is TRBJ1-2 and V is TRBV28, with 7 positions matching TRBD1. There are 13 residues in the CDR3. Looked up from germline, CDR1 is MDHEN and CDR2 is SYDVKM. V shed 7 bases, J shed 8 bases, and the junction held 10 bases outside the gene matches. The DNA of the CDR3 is TGTGCCAGCACCGCAGACAGGGCGGGCGGCTACACCTTC. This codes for CASTADRAGGYTF.

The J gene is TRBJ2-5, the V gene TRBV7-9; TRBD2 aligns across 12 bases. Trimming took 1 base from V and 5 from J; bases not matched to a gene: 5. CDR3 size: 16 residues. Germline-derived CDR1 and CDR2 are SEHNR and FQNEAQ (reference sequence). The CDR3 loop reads CASSLGLAGGRETQYF. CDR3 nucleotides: TGTGCCAGCAGCTTAGGGCTAGCGGGGGGGCGTGAGACCCAGTACTTC.

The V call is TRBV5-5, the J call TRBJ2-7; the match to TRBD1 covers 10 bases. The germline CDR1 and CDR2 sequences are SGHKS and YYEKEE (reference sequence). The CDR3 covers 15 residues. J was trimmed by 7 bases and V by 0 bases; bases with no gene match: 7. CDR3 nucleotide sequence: TGTGCCAGCAGCTTGGGGACAGGGGGTTCGAATGAGCAGTACTTC. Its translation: CASSLGTGGSNEQYF.

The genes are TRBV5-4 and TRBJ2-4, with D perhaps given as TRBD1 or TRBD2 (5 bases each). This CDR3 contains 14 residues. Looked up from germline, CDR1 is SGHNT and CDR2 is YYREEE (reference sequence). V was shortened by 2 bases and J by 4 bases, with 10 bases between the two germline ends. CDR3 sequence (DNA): TGTGCCAGCAGCTTAGGGACGGAGAAAAACATTCAGTACTTC. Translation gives CASSLGTEKNIQYF.

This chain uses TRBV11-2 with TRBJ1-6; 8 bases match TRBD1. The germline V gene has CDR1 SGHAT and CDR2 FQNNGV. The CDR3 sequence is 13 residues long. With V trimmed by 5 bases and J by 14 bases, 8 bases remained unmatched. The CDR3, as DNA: TGTGCCAGCAGCCCTGGACAGGGTAGAACCCTCCACTTT. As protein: CASSPGQGRTLHF.

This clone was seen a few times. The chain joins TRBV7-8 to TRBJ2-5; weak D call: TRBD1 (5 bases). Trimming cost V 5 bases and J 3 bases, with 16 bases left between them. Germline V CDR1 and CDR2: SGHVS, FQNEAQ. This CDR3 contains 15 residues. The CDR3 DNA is TGTGCCAGCAGCGCGACAGAGCGCGGAAAAGAGACCCAGTACTTC. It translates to CASSATERGKETQYF.

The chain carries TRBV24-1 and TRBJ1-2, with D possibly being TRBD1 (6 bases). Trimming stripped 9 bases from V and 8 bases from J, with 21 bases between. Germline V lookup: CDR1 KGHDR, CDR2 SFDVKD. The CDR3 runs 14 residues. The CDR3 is CATQRSSGVGGYTF. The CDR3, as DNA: TGTGCCACCCAACGTTCCTCAGGGGTTGGGGGCTACACCTTC.

The CDR3 region is CASSVDRIYGYTF. The CDR3 DNA reads TGTGCCAGCAGCGTAGACAGAATCTATGGCTACACCTTC. This chain connects TRBV12-3 or TRBV12-4 to TRBJ1-2, with D perhaps TRBD1 (5 bases). V lost 6 bases and J 4 bases, leaving 12 bases between the germline ends. The CDR3 has 13 residues.

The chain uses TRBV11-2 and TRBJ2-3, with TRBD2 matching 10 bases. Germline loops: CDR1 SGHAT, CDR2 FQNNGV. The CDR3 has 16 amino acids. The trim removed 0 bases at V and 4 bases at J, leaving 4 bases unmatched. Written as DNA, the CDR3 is TGTGCCAGCAGCTTAGACCTGAGCGGGGGGGCAGATACGCAGTATTTT. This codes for CASSLDLSGGADTQYF.

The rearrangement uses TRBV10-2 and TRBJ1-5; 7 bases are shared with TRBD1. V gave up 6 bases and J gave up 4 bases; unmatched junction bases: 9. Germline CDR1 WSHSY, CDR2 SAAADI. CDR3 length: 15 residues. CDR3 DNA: TGCGCCAGCAGGCGACAGGGCGGAAGAAATCAGCCCCAGCATTTT. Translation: CASRRQGGRNQPQHF.

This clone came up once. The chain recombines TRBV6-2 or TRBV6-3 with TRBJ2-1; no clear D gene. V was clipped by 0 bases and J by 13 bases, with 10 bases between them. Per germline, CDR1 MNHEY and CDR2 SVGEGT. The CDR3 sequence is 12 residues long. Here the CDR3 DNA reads TGTGCCAGCAGTTACTCGATGTTGGTACAGTTCTTC. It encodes CASSYSMLVQFF.

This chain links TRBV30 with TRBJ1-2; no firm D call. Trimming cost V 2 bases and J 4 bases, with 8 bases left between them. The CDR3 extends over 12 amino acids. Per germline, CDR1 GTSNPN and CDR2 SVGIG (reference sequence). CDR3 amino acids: CAWSPPAYGYTF. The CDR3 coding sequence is TGTGCCTGGAGTCCACCGGCCTATGGCTACACCTTC.

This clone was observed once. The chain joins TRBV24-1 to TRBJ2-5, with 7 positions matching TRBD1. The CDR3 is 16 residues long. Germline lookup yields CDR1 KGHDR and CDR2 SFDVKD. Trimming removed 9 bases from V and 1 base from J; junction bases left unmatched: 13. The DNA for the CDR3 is TGTGCCACCTCCGCTGCAGGGAAGGGGGCCCAAGAGACCCAGTACTTC. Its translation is CATSAAGKGAQETQYF.

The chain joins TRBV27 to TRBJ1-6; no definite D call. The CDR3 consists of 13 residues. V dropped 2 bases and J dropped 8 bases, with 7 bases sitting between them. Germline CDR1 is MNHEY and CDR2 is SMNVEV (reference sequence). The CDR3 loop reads CASSLRGYSPLHF. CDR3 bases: TGTGCCAGCAGTTTACGAGGTTATTCACCCCTCCACTTT.

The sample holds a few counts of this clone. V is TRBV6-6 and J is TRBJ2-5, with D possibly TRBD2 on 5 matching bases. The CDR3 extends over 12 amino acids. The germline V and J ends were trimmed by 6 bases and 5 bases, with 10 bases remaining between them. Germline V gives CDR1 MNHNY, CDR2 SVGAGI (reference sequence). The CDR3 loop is CASSPGSETQYF. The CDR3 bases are TGTGCCAGCAGCCCGGGATCCGAGACCCAGTACTTC.